This TCR beta chain comes out of a study of shared clonotypes between healthy human individuals. Notes on the study in general: It was the few donors that limited the genetic and exposure-history diversity represented.

Naive CD8 cells were CD45RO-negative, positively selected for CCR7, excluding terminally differentiated effector memory CD45RA+ cells. Produced via immunoSEQ multiplex PCR; TCRdb's table is partial and in-frame only. The table lists about 820,000 clones, over 90% of them singletons. Remarks on this clone: Its cognate antigen is unknown. This sample includes further DNA sequences coding for the same CDR3.

This CDR3 is built from 14 residues. Trimming took 3 bases from V and 2 from J; bases not matched to a gene: 2. The germline V gene encodes CDR1 KGHSH and CDR2 LQKENI. The sequenced sample consisted of naive CD8+ T cells sorted from blood. The gene calls are TRBV18 and TRBJ2-7; 9 nucleotides line up with TRBD1. This clonotype originated in a man aged 25 to 40 in good health. The CDR3 loop reads CASSPGQGTYEQYF. CDR3 DNA: TGTGCCAGCTCACCGGGACAGGGTACCTACGAGCAGTACTTC.